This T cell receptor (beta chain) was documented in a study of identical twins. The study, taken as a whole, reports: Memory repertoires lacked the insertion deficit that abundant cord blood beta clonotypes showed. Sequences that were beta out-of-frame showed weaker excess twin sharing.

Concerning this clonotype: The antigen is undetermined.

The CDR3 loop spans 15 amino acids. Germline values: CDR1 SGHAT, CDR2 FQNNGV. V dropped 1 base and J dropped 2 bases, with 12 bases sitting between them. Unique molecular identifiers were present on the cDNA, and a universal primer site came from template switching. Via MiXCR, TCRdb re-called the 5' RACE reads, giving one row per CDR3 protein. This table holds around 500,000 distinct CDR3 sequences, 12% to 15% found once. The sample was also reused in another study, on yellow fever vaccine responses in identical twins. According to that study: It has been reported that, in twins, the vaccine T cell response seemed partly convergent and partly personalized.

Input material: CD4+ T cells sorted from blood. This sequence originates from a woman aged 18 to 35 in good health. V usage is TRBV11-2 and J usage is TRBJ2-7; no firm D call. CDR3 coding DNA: TGTGCCAGCAGCTTAGGAGGTGCTACCACCTACGAGCAGTACTTC. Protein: CASSLGGATTYEQYF.